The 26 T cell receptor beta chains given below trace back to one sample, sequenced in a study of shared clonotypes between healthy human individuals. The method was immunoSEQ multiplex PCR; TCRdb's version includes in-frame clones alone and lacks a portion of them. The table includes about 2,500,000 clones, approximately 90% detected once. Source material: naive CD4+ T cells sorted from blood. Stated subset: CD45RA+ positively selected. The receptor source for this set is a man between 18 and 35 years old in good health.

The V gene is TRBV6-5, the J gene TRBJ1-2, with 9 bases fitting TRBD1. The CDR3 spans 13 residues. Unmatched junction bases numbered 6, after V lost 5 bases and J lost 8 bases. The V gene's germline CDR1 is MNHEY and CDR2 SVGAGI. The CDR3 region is CASSLQGAGGYTF. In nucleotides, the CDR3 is TGTGCCAGCAGTCTACAGGGGGCTGGAGGCTACACCTTC.

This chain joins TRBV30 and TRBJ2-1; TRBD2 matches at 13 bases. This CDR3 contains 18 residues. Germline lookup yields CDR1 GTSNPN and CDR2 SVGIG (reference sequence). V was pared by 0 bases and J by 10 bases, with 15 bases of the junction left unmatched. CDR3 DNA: TGTGCCTGGAGTGTATCTCGGACTAGCGGGAGAGGGGCCTGGGAGCAGTTCTTC. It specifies CAWSVSRTSGRGAWEQFF.

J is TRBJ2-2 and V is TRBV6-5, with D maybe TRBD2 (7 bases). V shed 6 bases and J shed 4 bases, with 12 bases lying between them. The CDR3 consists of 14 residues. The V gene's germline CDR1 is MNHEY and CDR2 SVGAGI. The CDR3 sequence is CASSRRGGTGELFF. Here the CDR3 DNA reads TGTGCCAGCAGCCGAAGGGGGGGCACCGGGGAGCTGTTTTTT.

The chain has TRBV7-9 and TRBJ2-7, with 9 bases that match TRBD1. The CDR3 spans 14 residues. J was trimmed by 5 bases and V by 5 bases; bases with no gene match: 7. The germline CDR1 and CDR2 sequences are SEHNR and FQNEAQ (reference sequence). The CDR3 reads CASSPGTGYHEQYF. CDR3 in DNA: TGTGCCAGCAGCCCCGGGACAGGGTACCACGAGCAGTACTTC.

For the CDR3, the DNA is TGTGCCAGCAGCGGAGGAAACCGGGACAGGAGGGAAAAACTGTTTTTT. Translation: CASSGGNRDRREKLFF. The chain employs TRBV9 and TRBJ1-4; 8 positions agree with TRBD1. The junction had 12 bases not matched to a gene; V was cut back by 3 bases and J by 8 bases. Germline V gives CDR1 SGDLS, CDR2 YYNGEE. The CDR3 length is 16 residues.

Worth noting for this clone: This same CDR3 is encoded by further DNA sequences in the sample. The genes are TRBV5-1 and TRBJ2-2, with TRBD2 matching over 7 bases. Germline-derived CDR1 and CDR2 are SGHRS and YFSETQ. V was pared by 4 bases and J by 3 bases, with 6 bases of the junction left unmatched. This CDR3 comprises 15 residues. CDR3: CASSPGTTYTGELFF. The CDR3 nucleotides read TGCGCCAGCAGCCCCGGGACTACCTACACCGGGGAGCTGTTTTTT.

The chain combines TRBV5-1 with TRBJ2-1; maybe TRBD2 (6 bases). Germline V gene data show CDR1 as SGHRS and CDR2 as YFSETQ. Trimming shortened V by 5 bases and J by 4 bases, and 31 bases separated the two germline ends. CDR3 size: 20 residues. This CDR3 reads CASSFIPGSRLGGTYNEQFF. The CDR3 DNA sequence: TGCGCCAGCAGTTTTATCCCCGGGTCCAGACTGGGGGGAACATACAATGAGCAGTTCTTC.

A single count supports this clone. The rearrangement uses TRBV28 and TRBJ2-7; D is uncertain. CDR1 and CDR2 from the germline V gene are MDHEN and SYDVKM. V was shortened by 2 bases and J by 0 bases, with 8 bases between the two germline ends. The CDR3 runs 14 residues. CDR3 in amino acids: CASSLDIGSYEQYF. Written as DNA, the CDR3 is TGTGCCAGCAGTTTAGACATAGGCTCCTACGAGCAGTACTTC.

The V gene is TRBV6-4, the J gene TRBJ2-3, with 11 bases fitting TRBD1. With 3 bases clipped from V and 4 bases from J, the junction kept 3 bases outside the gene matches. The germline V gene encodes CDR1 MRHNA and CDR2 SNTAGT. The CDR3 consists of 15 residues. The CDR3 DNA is TGTGCCAGCAGTGAAGGGACAGGGGGGGCAGATACGCAGTATTTT. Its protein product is CASSEGTGGADTQYF.

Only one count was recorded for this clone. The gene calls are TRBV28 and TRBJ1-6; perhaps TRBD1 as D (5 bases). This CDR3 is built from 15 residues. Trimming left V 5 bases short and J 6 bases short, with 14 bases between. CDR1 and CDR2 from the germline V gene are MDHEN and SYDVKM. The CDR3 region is CASSLGAMGNSPLHF. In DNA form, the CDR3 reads TGTGCCAGCAGTCTCGGGGCGATGGGTAATTCACCCCTCCACTTT.

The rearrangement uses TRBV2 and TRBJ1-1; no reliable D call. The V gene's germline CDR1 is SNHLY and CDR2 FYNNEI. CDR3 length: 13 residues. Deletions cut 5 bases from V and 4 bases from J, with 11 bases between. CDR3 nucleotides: TGTGCCAGCAGTCCAGATACGGGCACTGAAGCTTTCTTT. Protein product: CASSPDTGTEAFF.

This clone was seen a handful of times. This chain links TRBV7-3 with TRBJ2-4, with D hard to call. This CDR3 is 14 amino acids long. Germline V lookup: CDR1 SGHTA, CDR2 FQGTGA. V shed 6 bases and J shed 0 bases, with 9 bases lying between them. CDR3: CASRSGGAKNIQYF. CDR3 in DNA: TGTGCCAGCAGGTCCGGTGGAGCCAAAAACATTCAGTACTTC. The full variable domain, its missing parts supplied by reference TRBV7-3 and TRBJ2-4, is GAGVSQTPSNKVTEKGKYVELRCDPISGHTALYWYRQSLGQGPEFLIYFQGTGAADDSGLPNDRFFAVRPEGSVSTLKIQRTERGDSAVYLCASRSGGAKNIQYFGAGTRLSVL.

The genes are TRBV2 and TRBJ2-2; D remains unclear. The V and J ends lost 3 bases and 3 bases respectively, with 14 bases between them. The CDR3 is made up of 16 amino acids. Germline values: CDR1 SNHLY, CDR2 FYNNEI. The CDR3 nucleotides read TGTGCCAGCAGTGATAGGTCTGGACGGTACACCGGGGAGCTGTTTTTT. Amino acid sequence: CASSDRSGRYTGELFF.

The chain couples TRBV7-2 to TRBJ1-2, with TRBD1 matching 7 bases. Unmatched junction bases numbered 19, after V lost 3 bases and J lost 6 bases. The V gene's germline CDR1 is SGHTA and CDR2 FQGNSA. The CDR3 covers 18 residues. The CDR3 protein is CASSFLKVSGPRGDGYTF. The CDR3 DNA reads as TGTGCCAGCAGCTTTCTAAAAGTGTCGGGCCCCAGGGGGGATGGCTACACCTTC.

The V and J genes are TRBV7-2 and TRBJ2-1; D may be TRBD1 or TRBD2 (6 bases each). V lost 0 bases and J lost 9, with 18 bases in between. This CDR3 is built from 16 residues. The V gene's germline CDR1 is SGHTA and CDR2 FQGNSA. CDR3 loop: CASSLALQGGGGEQFF. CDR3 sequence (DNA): TGTGCCAGCAGCTTAGCGCTCCAGGGCGGAGGGGGTGAGCAGTTCTTC.

The CDR3: CASSSGTKTNEKLFF. The DNA of the CDR3 is TGTGCCAGCAGTTCCGGGACAAAAACTAATGAAAAACTGTTTTTT. The J gene is TRBJ1-4, the V gene TRBV11-2; tentative D call: TRBD1 (6 bases). The CDR3 is made up of 15 amino acids. Germline CDR1 SGHAT, CDR2 FQNNGV. The germline V and J ends were trimmed by 6 bases and 1 base, with 12 bases remaining between them.

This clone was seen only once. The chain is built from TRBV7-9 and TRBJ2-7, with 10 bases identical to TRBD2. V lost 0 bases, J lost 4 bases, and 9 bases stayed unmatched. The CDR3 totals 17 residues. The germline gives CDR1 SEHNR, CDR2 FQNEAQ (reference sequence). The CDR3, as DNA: TGTGCCAGCAGCTTAGCCCAGTCTAGCGGGAGAAAGTACGAGCAGTACTTC. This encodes CASSLAQSSGRKYEQYF. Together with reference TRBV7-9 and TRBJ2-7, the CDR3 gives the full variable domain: DTGVSQNPRHKITKRGQNVTFRCDPISEHNRLYWYRQTLGQGPEFLTYFQNEAQLEKSRLLSDRFSAERPKGSFSTLEIQRTEQGDSAMYLCASSLAQSSGRKYEQYFGPGTRLTVT.

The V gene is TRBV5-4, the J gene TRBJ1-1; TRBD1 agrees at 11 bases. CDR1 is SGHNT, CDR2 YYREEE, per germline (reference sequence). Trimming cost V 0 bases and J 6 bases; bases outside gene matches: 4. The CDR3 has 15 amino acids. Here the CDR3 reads CASSLGTGGFAEAFF. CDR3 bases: TGTGCCAGCAGCTTGGGGACAGGGGGCTTTGCTGAAGCTTTCTTT.

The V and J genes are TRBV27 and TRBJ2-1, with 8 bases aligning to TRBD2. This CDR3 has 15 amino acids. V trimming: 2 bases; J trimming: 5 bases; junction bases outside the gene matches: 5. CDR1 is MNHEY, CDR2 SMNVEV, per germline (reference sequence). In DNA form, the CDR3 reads TGTGCCAGCAGTTTACCGAGCGGGGGTAACAATGAGCAGTTCTTC. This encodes CASSLPSGGNNEQFF.

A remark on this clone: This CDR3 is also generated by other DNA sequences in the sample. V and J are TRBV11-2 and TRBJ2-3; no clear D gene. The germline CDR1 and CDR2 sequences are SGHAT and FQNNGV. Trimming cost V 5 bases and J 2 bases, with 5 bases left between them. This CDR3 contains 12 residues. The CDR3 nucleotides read TGTGCCAGCAGCCCAGACACAGATACGCAGTATTTT. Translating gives CASSPDTDTQYF.

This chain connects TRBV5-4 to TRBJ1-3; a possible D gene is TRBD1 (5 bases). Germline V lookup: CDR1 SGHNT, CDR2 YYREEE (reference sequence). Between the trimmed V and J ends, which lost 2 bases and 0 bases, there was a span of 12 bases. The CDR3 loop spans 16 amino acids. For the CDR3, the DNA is TGTGCCAGCAGCTTAGGGGACGGTTCCTCTGGAAACACCATATATTTT. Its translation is CASSLGDGSSGNTIYF.

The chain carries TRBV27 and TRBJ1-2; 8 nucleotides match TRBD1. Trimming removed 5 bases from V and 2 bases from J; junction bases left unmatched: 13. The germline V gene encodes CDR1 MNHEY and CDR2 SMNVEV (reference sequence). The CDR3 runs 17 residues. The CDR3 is CASSPRGAGGVNYGYTF. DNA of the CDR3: TGTGCCAGCAGTCCACGGGGGGCAGGGGGCGTCAACTATGGCTACACCTTC.

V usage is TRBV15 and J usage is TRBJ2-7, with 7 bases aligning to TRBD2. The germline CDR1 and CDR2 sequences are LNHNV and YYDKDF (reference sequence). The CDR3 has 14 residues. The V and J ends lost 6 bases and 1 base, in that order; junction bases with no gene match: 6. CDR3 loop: CATRQVGGSYEQYF. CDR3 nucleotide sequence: TGTGCCACCAGGCAGGTGGGAGGGTCCTACGAGCAGTACTTC.

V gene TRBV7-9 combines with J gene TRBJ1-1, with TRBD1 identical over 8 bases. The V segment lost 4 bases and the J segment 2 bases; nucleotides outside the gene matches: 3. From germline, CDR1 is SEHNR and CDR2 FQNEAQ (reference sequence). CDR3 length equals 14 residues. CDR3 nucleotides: TGTGCCAGCAGCTGGGGACAGGTAAACACTGAAGCTTTCTTT. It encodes CASSWGQVNTEAFF.

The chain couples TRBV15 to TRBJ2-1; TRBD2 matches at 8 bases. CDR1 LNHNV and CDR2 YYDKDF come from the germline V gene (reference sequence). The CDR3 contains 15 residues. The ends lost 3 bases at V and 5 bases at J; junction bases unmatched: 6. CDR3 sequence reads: CATSRSGGPNNEQFF. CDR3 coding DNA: TGTGCCACCAGCAGGAGCGGGGGCCCCAACAATGAGCAGTTCTTC.

CDR3 sequence: CAISPGYQETQYF. In nucleotides, the CDR3 is TGTGCCATCAGCCCGGGCTATCAAGAGACCCAGTACTTC. V is TRBV10-3 and J is TRBJ2-5, with unresolved D. V lost 6 bases and J lost 2, with 10 bases in between. The CDR3 has 13 amino acids. CDR1 is ENHRY and CDR2 is SYGVKD in the germline V gene.